The rows below give T cell receptor beta chains drawn from one sample of a study of shared clonotypes between healthy human individuals. The data were produced by immunoSEQ multiplex PCR, yet TCRdb's version contains in-frame clones alone and is incomplete. Among 2 million or so clones listed, about 94% were seen once. Sequenced input: naive CD8+ T cells sorted from blood. Every receptor here comes from a man aged 18 to 29 in good health. CDR3s include the opening cysteine and the closing phenylalanine or tryptophan. D genes are given only for firm matches. The size of a clone is reported for some rows only, either as once, few or many, or as a class for expanded clones.

size: .
J: TRBJ2-1
V: TRBV6-6
D: .
DNA: TGTGCCAGCGAGCCAAGGGAAGGGTACAATGAGCAGTTCTTC
CDR3: CASEPREGYNEQFF

size: .
J: TRBJ1-2
V: TRBV29-1
D: TRBD1
DNA: TGCAGCGTTGAAGATCGGGACAGAAGGAACTATGGCTACACCTTC
CDR3: CSVEDRDRRNYGYTF

size: .
J: TRBJ2-7
V: TRBV4-1
D: TRBD1
DNA: TGCGCCAGCAGCCCCGGACAGGGAAGGGAGCAGTACTTC
CDR3: CASSPGQGREQYF

size: .
J: TRBJ1-1
V: TRBV4-1
D: TRBD1
DNA: TGCGCCAGCAGCTACGACAGGGGTAACACTGAAGCTTTCTTT
CDR3: CASSYDRGNTEAFF

size: .
J: TRBJ1-2
V: TRBV18
D: .
DNA: TGTGCCAGCTCACCACCGGACCAGCCCGGGGTCTATGGCTACACCTTC
CDR3: CASSPPDQPGVYGYTF

size: .
J: TRBJ1-2
V: TRBV28
D: TRBD1
DNA: TGTGCCAGCGCGGACAGGGACTTGTATGGCTACACCTTC
CDR3: CASADRDLYGYTF

size: .
J: TRBJ1-1
V: TRBV6-5
D: .
DNA: TGTGCCAGCAGTTACTCCTTGTCCACTGAAGCTTTCTTT
CDR3: CASSYSLSTEAFF

size: .
J: TRBJ1-1
V: TRBV4-3
D: .
DNA: TGCGCCAGCAGCCAAGGGGGCGATAGCACTGAAGCTTTCTTT
CDR3: CASSQGGDSTEAFF

size: once
J: TRBJ2-1
V: TRBV6-5
D: .
DNA: TGTGCCAGCAGTTTGGGGACACTTTACAATGAGCAGTTCTTC
CDR3: CASSLGTLYNEQFF

size: .
J: TRBJ2-1
V: TRBV30
D: .
DNA: TGTGCCTGGAGTTTCCGCCCCCGAGACTACAATGAGCAGTTCTTC
CDR3: CAWSFRPRDYNEQFF

size: .
J: TRBJ2-7
V: TRBV27
D: TRBD1
DNA: TGTGCCAGCGGGACAGTCATACTTAGCGAGCAGTACTTC
CDR3: CASGTVILSEQYF

size: .
J: TRBJ2-3
V: TRBV27
D: .
DNA: TGTGCCAGCAGTTCCGACACCACTAGCACAGATACGCAGTATTTT
CDR3: CASSSDTTSTDTQYF

size: once
J: TRBJ2-2
V: TRBV5-4
D: TRBD2
DNA: TGTGCCAGCAGCGGAATCCGGGGGGGCGGAACCGGGGAGCTGTTTTTT
CDR3: CASSGIRGGGTGELFF

size: .
J: TRBJ1-2
V: TRBV4-1
D: TRBD1
DNA: TGCGCCAGCAGCCTTAGCGGCGACAGGGCGATCGATGGCTACACCTTC
CDR3: CASSLSGDRAIDGYTF

size: .
J: TRBJ1-2
V: TRBV9
D: TRBD1
DNA: TGTGCCAGCAGCGTAGCAGTCCCCAAAGGGGGCGATGGCTACACCTTC
CDR3: CASSVAVPKGGDGYTF

size: .
J: TRBJ1-2
V: TRBV6-6
D: .
DNA: TGTGCCAGCAGTTACTCAGGGGAGGACTATGGCTACACCTTC
CDR3: CASSYSGEDYGYTF

size: .
J: TRBJ2-7
V: TRBV4-3
D: .
DNA: TGCGCCAGCAGCCATTCGGGTCTGGGGGACGAGCAGTACTTC
CDR3: CASSHSGLGDEQYF

size: .
J: TRBJ2-7
V: TRBV6-5
D: .
DNA: TGTGCCAGCAGTTACTCCTTAGGAACCTACGAGCAGTACTTC
CDR3: CASSYSLGTYEQYF

size: .
J: TRBJ1-4
V: TRBV4-1
D: .
DNA: TGCGCCAGCAGCCAAGAATGGGACGAAAAACTGTTTTTT
CDR3: CASSQEWDEKLFF

size: .
J: TRBJ2-7
V: TRBV2
D: TRBD2
DNA: TGTGCCAGCAGCTCCTCCGGACTAGCGGGTACCTACGAGCAGTACTTC
CDR3: CASSSSGLAGTYEQYF

size: .
J: TRBJ2-6
V: TRBV18
D: TRBD1
DNA: TGTGCCAGCTCACCACCCCAGGGGGCGGACCCTGGGGCCAACGTCCTGACTTTC
CDR3: CASSPPQGADPGANVLTF

size: .
J: TRBJ1-5
V: TRBV30
D: TRBD1
DNA: TGTGCCAGATTAACGGGACAGTCAAATCAGCCCCAGCATTTT
CDR3: CARLTGQSNQPQHF

size: .
J: TRBJ2-3
V: TRBV29-1
D: .
DNA: TGCAGCAGACCTCCGACTAGAGCTTACGCAGATACGCAGTATTTT
CDR3: CSRPPTRAYADTQYF

size: .
J: TRBJ2-3
V: TRBV21-1
D: .
DNA: TGTGCCAGCAGCAAAAAACTGCCGGGACAGTGGGCAGATACGCAGTATTTT
CDR3: CASSKKLPGQWADTQYF

size: .
J: TRBJ2-7
V: TRBV6-5
D: TRBD2
DNA: TGTGCCAGCAGTTACCCCGGGGGGGAGGACTGCGAGCAGTACTTC
CDR3: CASSYPGGEDCEQYF

size: .
J: TRBJ2-1
V: TRBV7-9
D: .
DNA: TGTGCCAGCAGTCCTAGCGAGTCCTCCTACAATGAGCAGTTCTTC
CDR3: CASSPSESSYNEQFF

size: .
J: TRBJ2-7
V: TRBV11-2
D: TRBD1
DNA: TGTGCCAGCAGCTCAGGGACAGGGCCGACCTACGAGCAGTACTTC
CDR3: CASSSGTGPTYEQYF

size: .
J: TRBJ2-7
V: TRBV27
D: TRBD1
DNA: TGTGCCAGCAGTCTCACCGGGACAGGGTGGTACGAGCAGTACTTC
CDR3: CASSLTGTGWYEQYF

size: .
J: TRBJ2-1
V: TRBV27
D: TRBD2
DNA: TGTGCCAGCAGTTTAATCCCCGGGGGACTAGCGCTTTACAATGAGCAGTTCTTC
CDR3: CASSLIPGGLALYNEQFF

size: .
J: TRBJ2-3
V: TRBV5-4
D: TRBD2
DNA: TGTGCCAGCAGCCCGGGACTAGCGGGAGGTTCCGATACGCAGTATTTT
CDR3: CASSPGLAGGSDTQYF

size: .
J: TRBJ1-2
V: TRBV6-5
D: .
DNA: TGTGCCAGCAGCGTCGAGGGAAACTATGGCTACACCTTC
CDR3: CASSVEGNYGYTF

size: .
J: TRBJ2-3
V: TRBV5-1
D: .
DNA: TGCGCCAGCAGCTTGCGGGGGATCACAGATACGCAGTATTTT
CDR3: CASSLRGITDTQYF

size: .
J: TRBJ1-1
V: TRBV27
D: .
DNA: TGTGCCAGCAGTTTCCGTGCGGGGAATCTGGGAGCTTTCTTT
CDR3: CASSFRAGNLGAFF

size: .
J: TRBJ1-3
V: TRBV28
D: TRBD1
DNA: TGTGCCAGCAGTTTATCGAGGGGGCTTGGAAACACCATATATTTT
CDR3: CASSLSRGLGNTIYF

size: .
J: TRBJ2-7
V: TRBV11-2
D: .
DNA: TGTGCCAGCAGCTTCGGAGGGGGCTCGTACGAGCAGTACTTC
CDR3: CASSFGGGSYEQYF

size: .
J: TRBJ2-7
V: TRBV5-5
D: .
DNA: TGTGCCAGCAGCTGGGGGGACCGATCCTACGAGCAGTACTTC
CDR3: CASSWGDRSYEQYF

size: .
J: TRBJ2-2
V: TRBV11-2
D: .
DNA: TGTGCCAGCAGCTTAATACGGGACACCGGGGAGCTGTTTTTT
CDR3: CASSLIRDTGELFF

size: .
J: TRBJ2-7
V: TRBV4-1
D: .
DNA: TGCGCCAGCAGCCACCCAGGGTCCTACGAGCAGTACTTC
CDR3: CASSHPGSYEQYF

size: .
J: TRBJ2-3
V: TRBV29-1
D: TRBD1
DNA: TGCAGCGTAAGAGGGACAGGGGGCCCAGATACGCAGTATTTT
CDR3: CSVRGTGGPDTQYF

size: .
J: TRBJ2-7
V: TRBV11-2
D: .
DNA: TGTGCCAGCAGCTTAGATTGGGACCAAACTTTCTACGAGCAGTACTTC
CDR3: CASSLDWDQTFYEQYF

size: .
J: TRBJ2-7
V: TRBV10-2
D: TRBD2
DNA: TGCGCCAGTATAGCGGGAGGGCCTTACGAGCAGTACTTC
CDR3: CASIAGGPYEQYF

size: .
J: TRBJ2-2
V: TRBV7-8
D: TRBD1
DNA: TGTGCCAGCAGCTTGGGGCCGGGACAGGGGAACACCGGGGAGCTGTTTTTT
CDR3: CASSLGPGQGNTGELFF

size: .
J: TRBJ1-1
V: TRBV30
D: .
DNA: TGTGCCTGGAGTGTAGTGGGGGGCACTGAAGCTTTCTTT
CDR3: CAWSVVGGTEAFF

size: .
J: TRBJ2-1
V: TRBV7-9
D: TRBD2
DNA: TGTGCCAGCAGACCTATCGGACTAGCGGGCGCCAATGAGCAGTTCTTC
CDR3: CASRPIGLAGANEQFF

size: .
J: TRBJ1-6
V: TRBV19
D: .
DNA: TGTGCCAGTAGTATGGGGACCGGCTCCCCTCCCCTCCACTTT
CDR3: CASSMGTGSPPLHF

size: .
J: TRBJ2-3
V: TRBV9
D: .
DNA: TGTGCCAGCAGCTCCGAGGGGGTAGCTTCCACAGATACGCAGTATTTT
CDR3: CASSSEGVASTDTQYF

size: .
J: TRBJ2-7
V: TRBV6-5
D: .
DNA: TGTGCCAGCAGTTACTCTGAGTCCTACGAGCAGTACTTC
CDR3: CASSYSESYEQYF